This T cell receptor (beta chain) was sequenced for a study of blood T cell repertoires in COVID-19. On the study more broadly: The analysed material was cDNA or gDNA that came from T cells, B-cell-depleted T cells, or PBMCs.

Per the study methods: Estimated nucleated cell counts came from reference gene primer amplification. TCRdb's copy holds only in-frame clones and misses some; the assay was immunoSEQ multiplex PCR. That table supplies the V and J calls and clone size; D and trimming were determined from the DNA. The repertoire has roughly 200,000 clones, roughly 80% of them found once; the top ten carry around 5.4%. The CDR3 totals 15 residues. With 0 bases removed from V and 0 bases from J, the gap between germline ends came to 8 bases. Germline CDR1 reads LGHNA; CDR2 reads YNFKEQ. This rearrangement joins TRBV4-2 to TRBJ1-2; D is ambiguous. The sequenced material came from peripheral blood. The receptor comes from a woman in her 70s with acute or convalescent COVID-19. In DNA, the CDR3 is TGTGCCAGCAGCCAAGACCCTAGAGCTAACTATGGCTACACCTTC. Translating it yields CASSQDPRANYGYTF.